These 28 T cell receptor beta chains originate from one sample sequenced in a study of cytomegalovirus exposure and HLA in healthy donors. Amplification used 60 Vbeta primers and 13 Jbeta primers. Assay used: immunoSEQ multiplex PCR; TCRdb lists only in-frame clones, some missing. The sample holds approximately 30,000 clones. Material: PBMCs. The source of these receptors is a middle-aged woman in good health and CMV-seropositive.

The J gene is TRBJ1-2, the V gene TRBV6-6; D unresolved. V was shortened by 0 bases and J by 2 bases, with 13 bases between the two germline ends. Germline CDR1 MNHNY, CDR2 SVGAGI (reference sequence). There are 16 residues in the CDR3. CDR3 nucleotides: TGTGCCAGCAGTTACTCGATCAAGGGAGGGAACTATGGCTACACCTTC. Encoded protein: CASSYSIKGGNYGYTF.

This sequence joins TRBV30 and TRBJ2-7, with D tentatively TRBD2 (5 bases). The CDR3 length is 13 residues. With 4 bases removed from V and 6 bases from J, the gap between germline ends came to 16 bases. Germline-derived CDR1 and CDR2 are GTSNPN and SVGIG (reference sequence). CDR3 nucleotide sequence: TGTGCCTGGACCCGGGGTCAGTTGGGCGAGCAGTACTTC. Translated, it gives CAWTRGQLGEQYF. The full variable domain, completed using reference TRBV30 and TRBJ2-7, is SQTIHQWPATLVQPVGSPLSLECTVEGTSNPNLYWYRQAAGRGLQLLFYSVGIGQISSEVPQNLSASRPQDRQFILSSKKLLLSDSGFYLCAWTRGQLGEQYFGPGTRLTVT.

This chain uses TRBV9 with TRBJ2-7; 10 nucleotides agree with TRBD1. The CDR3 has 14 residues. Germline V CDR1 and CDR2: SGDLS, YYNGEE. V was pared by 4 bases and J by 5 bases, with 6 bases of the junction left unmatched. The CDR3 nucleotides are TGTGCCAGCAGCTTGCGGGACAGGGGTCACGAGCAGTACTTC. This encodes CASSLRDRGHEQYF. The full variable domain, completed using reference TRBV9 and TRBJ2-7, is DSGVTQTPKHLITATGQRVTLRCSPRSGDLSVYWYQQSLDQGLQFLIQYYNGEERAKGNILERFSAQQFPDLHSELNLSSLELGDSALYFCASSLRDRGHEQYFGPGTRLTVT.

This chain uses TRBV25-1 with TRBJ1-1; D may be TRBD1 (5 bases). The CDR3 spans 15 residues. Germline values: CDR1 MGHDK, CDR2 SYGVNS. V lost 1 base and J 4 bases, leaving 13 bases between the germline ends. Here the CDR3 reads CASSEWNRLGTEAFF. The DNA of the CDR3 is TGTGCCAGCAGTGAATGGAACAGGTTGGGCACTGAAGCTTTCTTT.

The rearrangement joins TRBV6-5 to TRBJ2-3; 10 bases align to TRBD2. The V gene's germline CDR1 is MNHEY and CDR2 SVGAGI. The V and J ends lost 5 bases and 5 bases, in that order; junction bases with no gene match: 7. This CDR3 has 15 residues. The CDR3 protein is CASSVSLAGVDTQYF. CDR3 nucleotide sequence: TGTGCCAGCAGTGTATCCCTAGCGGGAGTAGATACGCAGTATTTT.

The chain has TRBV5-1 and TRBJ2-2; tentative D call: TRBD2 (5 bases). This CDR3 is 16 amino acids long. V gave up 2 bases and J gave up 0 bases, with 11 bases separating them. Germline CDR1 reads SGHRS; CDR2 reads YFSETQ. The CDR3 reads CASSFTGIPNTGELFF. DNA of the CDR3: TGCGCCAGCAGCTTTACCGGGATACCGAACACCGGGGAGCTGTTTTTT.

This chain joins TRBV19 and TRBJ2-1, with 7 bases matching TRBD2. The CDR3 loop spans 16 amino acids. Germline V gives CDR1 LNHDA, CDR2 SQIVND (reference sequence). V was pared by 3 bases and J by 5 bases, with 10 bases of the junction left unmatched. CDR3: CASSISSSGADNEQFF. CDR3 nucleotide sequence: TGTGCCAGTAGTATTTCTTCTAGCGGAGCCGACAATGAGCAGTTCTTC.

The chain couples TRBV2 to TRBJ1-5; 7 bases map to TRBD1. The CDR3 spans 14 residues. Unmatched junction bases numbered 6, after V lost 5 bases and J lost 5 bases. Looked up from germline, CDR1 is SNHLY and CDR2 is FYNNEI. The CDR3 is CASSSQGSDQPQHF. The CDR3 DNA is TGTGCCAGCAGTTCACAGGGGAGTGATCAGCCCCAGCATTTT.

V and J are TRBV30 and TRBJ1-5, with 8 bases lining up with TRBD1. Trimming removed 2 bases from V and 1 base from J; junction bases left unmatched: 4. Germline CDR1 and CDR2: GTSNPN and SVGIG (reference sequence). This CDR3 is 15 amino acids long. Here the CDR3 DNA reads TGTGCCTGGAGTCCCGGACAGGGCAGCAATCAGCCCCAGCATTTT. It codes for CAWSPGQGSNQPQHF.

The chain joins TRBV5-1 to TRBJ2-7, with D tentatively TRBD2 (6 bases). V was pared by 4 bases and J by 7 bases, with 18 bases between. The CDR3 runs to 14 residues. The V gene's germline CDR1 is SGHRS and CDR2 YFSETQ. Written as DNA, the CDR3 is TGCGCCAGCAGCGGAGGGACGACCAATCAGGAGCAGTACTTC. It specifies CASSGGTTNQEQYF.

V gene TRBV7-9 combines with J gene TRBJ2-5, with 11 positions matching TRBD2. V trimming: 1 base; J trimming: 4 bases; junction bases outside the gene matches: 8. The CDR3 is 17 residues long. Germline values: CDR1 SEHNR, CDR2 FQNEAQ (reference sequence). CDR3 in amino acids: CASSLGSTSGSLETQYF. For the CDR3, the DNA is TGTGCCAGCAGCTTAGGGTCTACTAGCGGGAGTCTAGAGACCCAGTACTTC.

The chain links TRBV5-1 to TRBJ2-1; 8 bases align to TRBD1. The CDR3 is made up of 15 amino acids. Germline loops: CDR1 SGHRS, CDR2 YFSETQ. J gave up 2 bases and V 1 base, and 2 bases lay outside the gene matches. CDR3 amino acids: CASSLQQGAYNEQFF. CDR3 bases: TGCGCCAGCAGCTTGCAACAGGGGGCCTACAATGAGCAGTTCTTC.

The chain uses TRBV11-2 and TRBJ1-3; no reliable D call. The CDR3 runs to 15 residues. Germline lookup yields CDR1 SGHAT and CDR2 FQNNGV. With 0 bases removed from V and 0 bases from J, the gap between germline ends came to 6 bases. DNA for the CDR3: TGTGCCAGCAGCTTAGACAGGTTCTCTGGAAACACCATATATTTT. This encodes CASSLDRFSGNTIYF.

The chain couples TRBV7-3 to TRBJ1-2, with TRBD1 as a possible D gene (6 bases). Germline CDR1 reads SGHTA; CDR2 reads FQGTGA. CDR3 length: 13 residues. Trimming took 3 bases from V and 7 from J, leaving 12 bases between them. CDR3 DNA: TGTGCCAGCAGCTTTCTGGGGGCGGGTGGCTACACCTTC. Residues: CASSFLGAGGYTF.

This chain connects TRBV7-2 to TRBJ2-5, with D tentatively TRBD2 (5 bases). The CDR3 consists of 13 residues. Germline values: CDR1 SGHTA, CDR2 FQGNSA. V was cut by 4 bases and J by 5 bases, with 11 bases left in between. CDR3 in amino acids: CASSSRRGETQYF. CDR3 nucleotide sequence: TGTGCCAGCAGCTCCCGTCGAGGGGAGACCCAGTACTTC.

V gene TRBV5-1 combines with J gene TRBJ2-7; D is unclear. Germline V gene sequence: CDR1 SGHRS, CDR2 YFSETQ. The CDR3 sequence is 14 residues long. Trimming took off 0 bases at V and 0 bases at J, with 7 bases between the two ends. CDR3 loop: CASSLEPNSYEQYF. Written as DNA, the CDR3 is TGCGCCAGCAGCTTGGAGCCGAACTCCTACGAGCAGTACTTC.

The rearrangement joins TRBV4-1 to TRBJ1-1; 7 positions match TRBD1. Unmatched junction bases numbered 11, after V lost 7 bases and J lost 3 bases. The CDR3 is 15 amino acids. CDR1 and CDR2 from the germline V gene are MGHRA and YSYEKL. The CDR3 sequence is CASNRGGAGDTEAFF. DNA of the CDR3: TGCGCCAGCAATAGAGGGGGCGCGGGTGACACTGAAGCTTTCTTT.

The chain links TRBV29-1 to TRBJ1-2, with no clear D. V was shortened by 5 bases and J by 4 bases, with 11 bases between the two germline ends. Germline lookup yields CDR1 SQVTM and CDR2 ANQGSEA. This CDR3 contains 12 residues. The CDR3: CSVTDTFYGYTF. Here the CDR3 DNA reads TGCAGCGTTACCGACACCTTCTATGGCTACACCTTC.

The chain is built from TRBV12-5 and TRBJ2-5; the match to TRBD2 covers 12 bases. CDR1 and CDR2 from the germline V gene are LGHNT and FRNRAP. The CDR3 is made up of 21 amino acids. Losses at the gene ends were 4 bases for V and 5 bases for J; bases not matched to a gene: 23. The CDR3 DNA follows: TGTGCTAGTGGTTCCTACGCCGGGACTAGCGGGTCCCGCCCGAGGGTGGAGACCCAGTACTTC. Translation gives CASGSYAGTSGSRPRVETQYF.

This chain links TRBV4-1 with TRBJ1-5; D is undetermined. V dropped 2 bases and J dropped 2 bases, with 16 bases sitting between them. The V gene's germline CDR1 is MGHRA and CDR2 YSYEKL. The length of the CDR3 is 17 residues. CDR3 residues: CASSQPPRRVGNQPQHF. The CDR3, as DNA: TGCGCCAGCAGCCAACCCCCTCGGAGGGTTGGCAATCAGCCCCAGCATTTT.

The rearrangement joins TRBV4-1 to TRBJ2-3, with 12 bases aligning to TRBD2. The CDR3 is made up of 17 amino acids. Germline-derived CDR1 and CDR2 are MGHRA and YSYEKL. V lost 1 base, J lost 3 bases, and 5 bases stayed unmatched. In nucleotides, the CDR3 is TGCGCCAGCAGCCAAGTCCTAGCGGGAGGGCCGACAGATACGCAGTATTTT. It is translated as CASSQVLAGGPTDTQYF.

The CDR3 reads CASSVSGSTETQYF. CDR3 sequence (DNA): TGTGCCAGCAGCGTTAGCGGGAGTACTGAGACCCAGTACTTC. The gene calls are TRBV9 and TRBJ2-5; 9 nucleotides match TRBD2. CDR3 length: 14 residues. In germline, CDR1 is SGDLS, CDR2 YYNGEE. The V gene end was trimmed by 2 bases and the J gene end by 5 bases; junction bases not matched to a gene: 4.

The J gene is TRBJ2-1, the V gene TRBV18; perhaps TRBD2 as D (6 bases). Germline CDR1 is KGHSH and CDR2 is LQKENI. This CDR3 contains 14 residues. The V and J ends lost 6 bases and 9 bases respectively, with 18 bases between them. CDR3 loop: CASSQGLDGPEQFF. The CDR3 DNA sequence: TGTGCCAGCTCGCAGGGACTCGATGGCCCTGAGCAGTTCTTC.

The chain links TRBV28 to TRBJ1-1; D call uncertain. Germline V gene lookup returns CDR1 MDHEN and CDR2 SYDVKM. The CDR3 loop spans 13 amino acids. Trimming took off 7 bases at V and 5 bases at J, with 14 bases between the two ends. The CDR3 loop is CASNVPRGTEAFF. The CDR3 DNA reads TGTGCCAGCAACGTCCCAAGAGGGACTGAAGCTTTCTTT. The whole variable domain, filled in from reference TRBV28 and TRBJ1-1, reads DVKVTQSSRYLVKRTGEKVFLECVQDMDHENMFWYRQDPGLGLRLIYFSYDVKMKEKGDIPEGYSVSREKKERFSLILESASTNQTSMYLCASNVPRGTEAFFGQGTRLTVV.

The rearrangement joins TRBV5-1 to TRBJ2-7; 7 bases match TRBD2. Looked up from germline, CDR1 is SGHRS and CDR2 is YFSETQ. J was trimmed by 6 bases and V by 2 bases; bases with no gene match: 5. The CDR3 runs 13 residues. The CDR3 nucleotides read TGCGCCAGCAGCTTTGCGGGGGAGGGCGAGCAGTACTTC. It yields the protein CASSFAGEGEQYF.

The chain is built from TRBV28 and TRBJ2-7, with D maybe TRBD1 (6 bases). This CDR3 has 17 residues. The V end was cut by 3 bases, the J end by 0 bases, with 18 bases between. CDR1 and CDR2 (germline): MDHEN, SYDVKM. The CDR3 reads CASSFGAGVRTSYEQYF. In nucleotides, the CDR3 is TGTGCCAGCAGTTTCGGGGCAGGGGTCCGTACCTCCTACGAGCAGTACTTC.

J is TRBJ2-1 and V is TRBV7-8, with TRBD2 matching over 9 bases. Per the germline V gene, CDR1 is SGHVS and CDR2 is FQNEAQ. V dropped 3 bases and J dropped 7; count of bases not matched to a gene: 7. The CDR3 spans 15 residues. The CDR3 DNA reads TGTGCCAGCAGCTTGCGCCTAGCGGGGATGAATGAGCAGTTCTTC. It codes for CASSLRLAGMNEQFF. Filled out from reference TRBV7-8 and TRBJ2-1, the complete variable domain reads GAGVSQSPRYKVAKRGQDVALRCDPISGHVSLFWYQQALGQGPEFLTYFQNEAQLDKSGLPSDRFFAERPEGSVSTLKIQRTQQEDSAVYLCASSLRLAGMNEQFFGPGTRLTVL.

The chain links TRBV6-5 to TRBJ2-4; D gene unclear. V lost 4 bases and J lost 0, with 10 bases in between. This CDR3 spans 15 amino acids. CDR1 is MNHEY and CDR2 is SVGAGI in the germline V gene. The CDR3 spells CASSSPSLAKNIQYF. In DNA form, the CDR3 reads TGTGCCAGCAGTTCCCCCTCACTAGCCAAAAACATTCAGTACTTC.